The rows below give T cell receptor beta chains drawn from one sample of a study of beta chain features in type 1 diabetes. Produced via immunoSEQ multiplex PCR; TCRdb's table is partial and in-frame only. The sample lists roughly 45,000 clones; approximately 53% were seen once. Sequenced material: stem cell memory CD4+ T cells from blood. These TCRs come from a young woman in good health. Each CDR3 is given with its conserved first and last residue. The D gene is left open where the match is weak. Expanded clones get a size class; other rows say once, few or many, or leave the size out.

abundance	d_gene	v_gene	j_gene	CDR3nt	CDR3aa
NA	TRBD1	TRBV28	TRBJ2-7	TGTGCCAGCAGTCCACCGGGACAGGGAGTTTCCTACGAGCAGTACTTC	CASSPPGQGVSYEQYF
NA	NA	TRBV7-2	TRBJ2-1	TGTGCCAGCAGCCCAGGGGCAGGACTAGGCCACAATGAGCAGTTCTTC	CASSPGAGLGHNEQFF
few	NA	TRBV27	TRBJ2-7	TGTGCCAGCAGTTTAAGAGCGGAGGCCTACGAGCAGTACTTC	CASSLRAEAYEQYF
NA	NA	TRBV5-4	TRBJ2-6	TGTGCCAGCAGCTTAGGGGGTGCTGGGGCCAACGTCCTGACTTTC	CASSLGGAGANVLTF
NA	NA	TRBV6-6	TRBJ2-5	TGTGCCAGCAGTTACAGCACTACACGAGAGACCCAGTACTTC	CASSYSTTRETQYF
NA	TRBD2	TRBV2	TRBJ2-7	TGTGCCAGCAGCCCGGGAGGGGAGCAGTACTTC	CASSPGGEQYF
NA	NA	TRBV18	TRBJ2-5	TGTGCCAGCTCACCACTTCTGGGCTCAGAGACCCAGTACTTC	CASSPLLGSETQYF
NA	NA	TRBV19	TRBJ2-7	TGTGCCAGTAGTAGCGTTTCGGAGGGCCGCCACGAGCAGTACTTC	CASSSVSEGRHEQYF
NA	TRBD1	TRBV10-3	TRBJ2-7	TGTGCCTCCACCCCGGGACAGACCTACGAGCAGTACTTC	CASTPGQTYEQYF
NA	TRBD2	TRBV28	TRBJ2-7	TGTGCCAGCAGGCAAACCGGGACTAGTCTCGGGGAGCAGTACTTC	CASRQTGTSLGEQYF
NA	TRBD2	TRBV18	TRBJ2-5	TGTGCCAGCAAAGGGACTAGCGGGAAAGAGACCCAGTACTTC	CASKGTSGKETQYF
NA	NA	TRBV28	TRBJ1-5	TGTGCCAGCACCGGACAGTTACAACTATATAGCAATCAGCCCCAGCATTTT	CASTGQLQLYSNQPQHF
NA	TRBD2	TRBV5-1	TRBJ2-2	TGCGCCAGCAGCGGGACTAGGTCGGACGGGGAGCTGTTTTTT	CASSGTRSDGELFF
few	NA	TRBV19	TRBJ2-7	TGTGCCAGTAGTTTCGGGACCTACGAGCAGTACTTC	CASSFGTYEQYF
NA	NA	TRBV12-5	TRBJ2-3	TGTGCTAGTACCTATGGCGCGGGCTTCATCACAGATACGCAGTATTTT	CASTYGAGFITDTQYF
few	NA	TRBV18	TRBJ2-6	TGTGCCAGCTCTCCCCGGGACTCGGGGGCCAACGTCCTGACTTTC	CASSPRDSGANVLTF
NA	TRBD1	TRBV4-2	TRBJ2-3	TGTGCCAGCAGACTATCGACAGGGATCACAGATACGCAGTATTTT	CASRLSTGITDTQYF
NA	NA	TRBV18	TRBJ2-1	TGTGCCAGCTCACCCTTGGAAGCAGGTGAGCAGTTCTTC	CASSPLEAGEQFF